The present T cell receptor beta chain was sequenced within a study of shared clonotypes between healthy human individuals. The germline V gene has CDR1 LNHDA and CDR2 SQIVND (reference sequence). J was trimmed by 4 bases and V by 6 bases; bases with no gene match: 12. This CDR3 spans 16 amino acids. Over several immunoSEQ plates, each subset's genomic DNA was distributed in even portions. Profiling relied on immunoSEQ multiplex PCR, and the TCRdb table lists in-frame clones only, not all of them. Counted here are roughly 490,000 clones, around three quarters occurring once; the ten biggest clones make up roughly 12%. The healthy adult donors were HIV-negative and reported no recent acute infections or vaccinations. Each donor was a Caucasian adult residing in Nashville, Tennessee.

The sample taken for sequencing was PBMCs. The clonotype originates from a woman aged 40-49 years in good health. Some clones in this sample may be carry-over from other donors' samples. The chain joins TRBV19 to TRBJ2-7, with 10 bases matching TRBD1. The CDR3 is CASSTPGTGAFYEQYF. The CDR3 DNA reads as TGTGCCAGTAGCACCCCCGGGACAGGGGCCTTTTACGAGCAGTACTTC.